This T cell receptor beta chain stems from a study of shared clonotypes between healthy human individuals. With regard to this clone: The antigen remains unidentified.

Donors comprised only Caucasian adults living in Nashville, Tennessee. CD45RA+ naive and CD45RA-negative memory subsets were separated from CD4+ cells. Original methodology: Sequence data from immunoSEQ were junction-only and lacked quality scores; consequently, filtering differed. Libraries were prepared by immunoSEQ multiplex PCR; TCRdb keeps only in-frame clonotypes and omits some of them. V, J and clone size are taken as reported in that table, and D and trimming were inferred from the DNA itself. Counted here are 2.3 million or so clones, more than 80% occurring once; the ten biggest clones make up 0.35% to 0.5%. Whole-study results and caveats: Researchers sampled only blood; tissue repertoires likely differ.

This receptor was obtained from a young man in good health. Some clones in this sample may be carry-over from other donors' samples. The sample was naive CD4+ T cells from PBMCs. Noted subset: CD45RA+ positively selected.

This chain's CDR3 is CASSVNIGLHSNQPQHF. The DNA of the CDR3 is TGTGCCAGCAGCGTAAATATTGGGCTTCATAGCAATCAGCCCCAGCATTTT. The chain couples TRBV9 to TRBJ1-5, with no clear D. Germline lookup yields CDR1 SGDLS and CDR2 YYNGEE. The CDR3 is made up of 17 amino acids. Trimming removed 1 base from V and 0 bases from J, with 14 bases in between.